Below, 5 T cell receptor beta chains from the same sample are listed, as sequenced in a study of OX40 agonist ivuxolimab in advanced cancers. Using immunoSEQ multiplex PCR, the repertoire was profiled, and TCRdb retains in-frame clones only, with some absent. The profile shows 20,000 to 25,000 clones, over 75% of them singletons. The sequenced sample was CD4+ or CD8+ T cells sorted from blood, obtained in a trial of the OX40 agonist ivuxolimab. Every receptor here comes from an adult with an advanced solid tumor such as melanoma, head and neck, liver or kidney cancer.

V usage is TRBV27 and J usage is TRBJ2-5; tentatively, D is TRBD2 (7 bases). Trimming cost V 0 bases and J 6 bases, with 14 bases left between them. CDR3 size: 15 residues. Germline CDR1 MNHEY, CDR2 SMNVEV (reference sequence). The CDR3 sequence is CASSLSGGGRKTQYF. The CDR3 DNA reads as TGTGCCAGCAGTTTATCGGGGGGGGGCCGAAAGACCCAGTACTTC.

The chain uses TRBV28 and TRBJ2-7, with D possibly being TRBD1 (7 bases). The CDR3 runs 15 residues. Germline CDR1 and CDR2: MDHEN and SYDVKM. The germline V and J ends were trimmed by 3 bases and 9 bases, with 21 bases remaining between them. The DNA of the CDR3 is TGTGCCAGCAGTTTTTTGCAGGGGGGAATTTCCGTGCAGTACTTC. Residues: CASSFLQGGISVQYF.

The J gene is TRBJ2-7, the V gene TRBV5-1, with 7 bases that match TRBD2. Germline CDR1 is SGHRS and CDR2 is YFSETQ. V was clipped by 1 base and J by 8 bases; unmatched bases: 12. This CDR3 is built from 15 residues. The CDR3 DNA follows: TGCGCCAGCAGCTTGTGGGGGGGTACGGCTTCACAGCAGTACTTC. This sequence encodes CASSLWGGTASQQYF.

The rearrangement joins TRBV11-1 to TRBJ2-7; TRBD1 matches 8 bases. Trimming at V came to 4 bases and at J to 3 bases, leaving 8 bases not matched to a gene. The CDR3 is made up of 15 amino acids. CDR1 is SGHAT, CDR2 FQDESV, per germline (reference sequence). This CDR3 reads CASSSLGQGVYEQYF. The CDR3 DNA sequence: TGTGCCAGCAGCTCCCTAGGACAGGGAGTCTACGAGCAGTACTTC.

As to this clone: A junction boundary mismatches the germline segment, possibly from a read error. The CDR3 sequence is CASSAILRGQETQYF. The CDR3 nucleotides read TGTGCTAGCAGCGCTATCTTGCGGGGTCAAGAGACCCAGTACTTC. J is TRBJ2-5 and V is TRBV7-7, with D possibly TRBD2 on 6 matching bases. The CDR3 is made up of 15 amino acids. CDR1 and CDR2 (germline): SSHAT, FNYEAQ (reference sequence).